This T cell receptor beta chain was captured by sequencing in a study of blood T cell repertoires in COVID-19. Study context: Sources were T cells, B-cell-depleted T cells, or PBMCs; the material itself was cDNA or gDNA.

Sequenced by immunoSEQ multiplex PCR; TCRdb stores in-frame clones only, minus some. Among fewer than 350,000 clones, under 90% were seen once, and the ten largest hold less than 3%. The CDR3 has 15 amino acids. Germline loops: CDR1 LGHDT, CDR2 YNNKEL (reference sequence). V shed 4 bases, J shed 1 base, and the junction held 4 bases outside the gene matches. This TCR was recovered from an older woman with active or convalescent COVID-19. The chain has TRBV3-1 (or the pseudogene TRBV3-2) and TRBJ2-3; TRBD2 matches 8 bases. Specimen: peripheral blood. The CDR3 spells CASSLRGGGTDTQYF. For the CDR3, the DNA is TGTGCCAGCAGCCTTCGGGGGGGAGGCACAGATACGCAGTATTTT.